One and the same sample provided the 17 T cell receptor beta chains below, sequenced in a study of response to subunit inactivated influenza vaccine. TCRdb re-analysed the RT-PCR reads in MiXCR, keeping a single row per CDR3 protein. Among about half a million distinct CDR3 sequences, around 25% were seen once, and the ten largest hold 1.5% to 2%. The input for sequencing was CD4+ T cells sorted from PBMCs, taken around 5 days after vaccination. The receptor set was obtained from a man aged 50 to 59 who received an inactivated influenza vaccine.

This clonotype was seen at least ten times. The V and J genes are TRBV5-1 and TRBJ2-5; D possibly uses TRBD1 or TRBD2 (5 bases each). The V gene lost 4 bases and the J gene lost 2 bases, with 15 bases spanning the gap. The CDR3 has 15 amino acids. CDR1 and CDR2 (germline): SGHRS, YFSETQ. The CDR3 sequence is CASSPGSWGQETQYF. The CDR3 coding sequence is TGCGCCAGCAGCCCAGGATCCTGGGGGCAAGAGACCCAGTACTTC.

This clonotype was recorded many times. The rearrangement links TRBV12-3 or TRBV12-4 to TRBJ2-5; D is unclear. This CDR3 region has 14 residues. Trimming took off 0 bases at V and 3 bases at J, with 8 bases between the two ends. CDR3 residues: CASSLAAGKETQYF. CDR3 in DNA: TGTGCCAGCAGTTTAGCGGCTGGTAAAGAGACCCAGTACTTC.

The CDR3 bases are TGTGCCAGCAGCTTAGTGTTCGGCGGGGGCTCGTCGTGGGAGACCCAGTACTTC. This encodes CASSLVFGGGSSWETQYF. This chain uses TRBV11-2 with TRBJ2-5; possibly TRBD2 for D (7 bases). Germline V gene data show CDR1 as SGHAT and CDR2 as FQNNGV. There are 18 residues in the CDR3. The V end was cut by 1 base, the J end by 5 bases, with 23 bases between.

The count of this clonotype is one. The V gene is TRBV3-1, the J gene TRBJ2-7; D is possibly TRBD1 (6 bases). Trimming cost V 5 bases and J 2 bases, with 16 bases left between them. The CDR3 totals 15 residues. The germline gives CDR1 LGHDT, CDR2 YNNKEL (reference sequence). The chain's CDR3 is CASSNQGRRTYEQYF. CDR3 DNA sequence: TGTGCCAGCAGCAACCAGGGGCGTAGAACCTACGAGCAGTACTTC.

This clonotype has a handful of counts. The CDR3 loop is CASSWDRASEQFF. The DNA for the CDR3 is TGCGCCAGCAGCTGGGACAGGGCTAGTGAGCAGTTCTTC. The rearrangement joins TRBV5-1 to TRBJ2-1, with 9 nucleotides matching TRBD1. The CDR3 totals 13 residues. Germline V gene lookup returns CDR1 SGHRS and CDR2 YFSETQ. After removal of 3 bases from V and 9 bases from J, the junction contained 4 bases not matched to a gene.

This clonotype appeared a few times. The gene calls are TRBV7-8 and TRBJ2-1; D uncertain. Germline CDR1 is SGHVS and CDR2 is FQNEAQ. This CDR3 contains 15 residues. Trimming pared 0 bases from V and 5 bases from J, leaving 11 bases between. The CDR3 loop reads CASSLAFRRDNEQFF. The CDR3 DNA reads as TGTGCCAGCAGCTTAGCGTTCCGACGGGACAATGAGCAGTTCTTC.

This clonotype was counted a few times. The rearrangement links TRBV12-3 or TRBV12-4 to TRBJ2-5, with 8 positions matching TRBD2. This CDR3 region has 15 residues. V was clipped by 6 bases and J by 5 bases; unmatched bases: 11. The CDR3 DNA reads TGTGCCAGCAGGTCAACTAGCGGAGGCGGGGAGACCCAGTACTTC. Its protein product is CASRSTSGGGETQYF.

The chain has TRBV29-1 and TRBJ1-2; 10 nucleotides line up with TRBD1. The V gene's germline CDR1 is SQVTM and CDR2 ANQGSEA. This CDR3 contains 13 residues. J lost 4 bases, V lost 8 bases, and 7 bases had no gene match. This CDR3 reads CSLRDRGGYGYTF. The DNA of the CDR3 is TGCAGCCTACGGGACAGGGGAGGCTATGGCTACACCTTC. Full variable domain (missing parts from reference TRBV29-1 and TRBJ1-2): SAVISQKPSRDICQRGTSLTIQCQVDSQVTMMFWYRQQPGQSLTLIATANQGSEATYESGFVIDKFPISRPNLTFSTLTVSNMSPEDSSIYLCSLRDRGGYGYTFGSGTRLTVV.

This sequence joins TRBV9 and TRBJ2-3, with D possibly being TRBD1 (5 bases). Trimming removed 3 bases at V and 0 bases at J, with 11 bases between. CDR1 is SGDLS, CDR2 YYNGEE, per germline. The CDR3 totals 15 residues. DNA of the CDR3: TGTGCCAGCAGCGCGACAGCTTCTAGCACAGATACGCAGTATTTT. Translation: CASSATASSTDTQYF.

There are a few counts of this clonotype. V and J are TRBV20-1 and TRBJ2-1; TRBD2 matches at 7 bases. This CDR3 region has 16 residues. Looked up from germline, CDR1 is DFQATT and CDR2 is SNEGSKA (reference sequence). With V trimmed by 0 bases and J by 7 bases, 12 bases remained unmatched. The CDR3 loop is CSARDVRLAAINEQFF. CDR3 in DNA: TGCAGTGCTAGAGATGTCCGTCTAGCGGCGATAAATGAGCAGTTCTTC.

In its sample, this clonotype was seen a few times. The junction does not match germline at one end; this may be a read error. The chain is built from TRBV20-1 and TRBJ2-3, with D possibly matching TRBD2 (6 bases). The CDR3 has 13 amino acids. Germline assignment: CDR1 DFQATT and CDR2 SNEGSKA (reference sequence). CDR3 in DNA: TGCAGCGCTAGTCGGGGGTTCACAGATACGCAGTATTTT. It yields the protein CSASRGFTDTQYF.

This chain uses TRBV29-1 with TRBJ1-4; no reliable D call. CDR1 is SQVTM and CDR2 is ANQGSEA in the germline V gene. The V and J ends lost 5 bases and 8 bases respectively, with 6 bases between them. CDR3 length: 10 residues. The CDR3 is CSVRREKLFF. CDR3 DNA: TGCAGCGTTCGACGCGAAAAACTGTTTTTT.

This clonotype was recorded a few times. The rearrangement uses TRBV20-1 and TRBJ1-2; D remains unclear. The CDR3 consists of 14 residues. CDR1 DFQATT and CDR2 SNEGSKA come from the germline V gene (reference sequence). V gave up 0 bases and J gave up 2 bases, with 10 bases separating them. CDR3 region: CSAREPGGNYGYTF. DNA of the CDR3: TGCAGTGCTAGAGAGCCGGGTGGGAACTATGGCTACACCTTC.

This clonotype turned up a few times. The J gene is TRBJ2-1, the V gene TRBV7-2; no firm D call. This CDR3 contains 15 residues. From germline, CDR1 is SGHTA and CDR2 FQGNSA. The V end was cut by 1 base, the J end by 3 bases, with 10 bases between. The CDR3 spells CASSLVSHGYNEQFF. In DNA, the CDR3 is TGTGCCAGCAGCTTAGTTTCTCACGGCTACAATGAGCAGTTCTTC.

A few counts support this clonotype. V and J are TRBV28 and TRBJ1-2; no clear D gene. Trimming pared 1 base from V and 4 bases from J, leaving 19 bases between. Per germline, CDR1 MDHEN and CDR2 SYDVKM. This CDR3 region has 17 residues. DNA of the CDR3: TGTGCCAGCAGTTTATTGAGAAGCTCCGGAGGCTTCTATGGCTACACCTTC. It translates to CASSLLRSSGGFYGYTF.

The gene calls are TRBV7-9 and TRBJ2-3; perhaps TRBD1 as D (6 bases). CDR3 length: 13 amino acids. Germline V CDR1 and CDR2: SEHNR, FQNEAQ (reference sequence). Between the trimmed V and J ends, which lost 5 bases and 4 bases, there was a span of 10 bases. CDR3 region: CASSPRTADTQYF. The CDR3 DNA sequence: TGTGCCAGCAGCCCTCGGACAGCAGATACGCAGTATTTT.

The chain has TRBV7-6 and TRBJ2-7; D may be TRBD2 (6 bases). There are 17 residues in the CDR3. V was shortened by 0 bases and J by 3 bases, with 18 bases between the two germline ends. CDR1 is SGHVS, CDR2 FNYEAQ, per germline. The CDR3 nucleotides are TGTGCCAGCAGCTTAGCCCCCTTTAGCGGTGGGCACTACGAGCAGTACTTC. As protein: CASSLAPFSGGHYEQYF. Full variable domain (outside the CDR3, taken from reference TRBV7-6 and TRBJ2-7): GAGVSQSPRYKVTKRGQDVALRCDPISGHVSLYWYRQALGQGPEFLTYFNYEAQQDKSGLPNDRFSAERPEGSISTLTIQRTEQRDSAMYRCASSLAPFSGGHYEQYFGPGTRLTVT.